This T cell receptor beta chain was recorded in a study of T cell responses to AZD1222 COVID-19 vaccine. Sequencing was performed with immunoSEQ multiplex PCR; in TCRdb, only in-frame clones are kept and a portion is missing. The sample includes around 160,000 clones, 94% seen only once; the top ten take approximately 4.8%. The germline gives CDR1 KGHSH, CDR2 LQKENI. This CDR3 is built from 14 residues. V shed 3 bases and J shed 1 base, with 6 bases lying between them. The chain couples TRBV18 to TRBJ2-2; D call uncertain. This TCR came from an adult who received the AZD1222 COVID-19 vaccine. Sample: peripheral blood, taken 28 days after the second AZD1222 dose. The DNA of the CDR3 is TGTGCCAGCTCACCGGCCGTGAACACCGGGGAGCTGTTTTTT. This gives the protein CASSPAVNTGELFF. Complete variable domain (other parts from reference TRBV18 and TRBJ2-2): NAGVMQNPRHLVRRRGQEARLRCSPMKGHSHVYWYRQLPEEGLKFMVYLQKENIIDESGMPKERFSAEFPKEGPSILRIQQVVRGDSAAYFCASSPAVNTGELFFGEGSRLTVL.